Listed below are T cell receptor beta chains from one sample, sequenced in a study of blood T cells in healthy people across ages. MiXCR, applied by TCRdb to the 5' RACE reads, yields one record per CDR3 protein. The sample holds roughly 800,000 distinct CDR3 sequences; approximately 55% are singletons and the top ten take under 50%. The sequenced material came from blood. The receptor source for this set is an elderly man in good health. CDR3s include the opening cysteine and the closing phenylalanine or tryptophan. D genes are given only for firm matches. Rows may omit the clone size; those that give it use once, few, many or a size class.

TGCGCCAGCAGCTTTACGGGGTCTGGGGAGACCCAGTACTTC | CASSFTGSGETQYF | TRBJ2-5 | NA | NA | TRBV5-1
TGTGCCAGCAGCCGGACTAGCAGCTCCTACAATGAGCAGTTCTTC | CASSRTSSSYNEQFF | TRBJ2-1 | TRBD2 | NA | TRBV2
TGCAGCGTTGAACGAGGGCAGTCCTCCTACAATGAGCAGTTCTTC | CSVERGQSSYNEQFF | TRBJ2-1 | NA | NA | TRBV29-1
TGTGCCAGCAGAGGGGACAGCTCCTACGAGCAGTACTTC | CASRGDSSYEQYF | TRBJ2-7 | TRBD1 | many | TRBV28
TGTGCCAGCAGTTCCCTTTTCGGGGGCTCCTACGAGCAGTACTTC | CASSSLFGGSYEQYF | TRBJ2-7 | NA | few | TRBV6-5
TGTGCCAGCAGTTCAGGGACAGGGCTTGACAATAAGCAGTTCTTC | CASSSGTGLDNKQFF | TRBJ2-1 | TRBD1 | NA | TRBV6-1
TGTGCCAGCAGTTTAGGTACAGGGTCGCAAGAGACCCAGTACTTC | CASSLGTGSQETQYF | TRBJ2-5 | NA | few | TRBV12-3/TRBV12-4
TGCGCCAGCAGCCCAGACAGAACCAATCAGCCCCAGCATTTT | CASSPDRTNQPQHF | TRBJ1-5 | NA | once | TRBV5-1
TGTGCCATCAGTGAGCCAGGGACAGGGGGTTCTGGGCAGTATTTT | CAISEPGTGGSGQYF | TRBJ2-3 | TRBD1 | NA | TRBV10-3
TGTGCCAGCAGTAGGGACATTTTGTCCTACAATGAGCAGTTCTTC | CASSRDILSYNEQFF | TRBJ2-1 | NA | NA | TRBV6-5
TGCGCCAGCAGATCCCGACAGGGGAAGACCTACAATGAGCAGTTCTTC | CASRSRQGKTYNEQFF | TRBJ2-1 | TRBD1 | few | TRBV5-1
TGTGCCACCCCTTGGGTATCGGACACCGGGGAGCTGTTTTTT | CATPWVSDTGELFF | TRBJ2-2 | NA | once | TRBV7-9
TGTGCCAGCAGCGGTCATGAACAGTTGTCCTACAATGAGCAGTACTTC | CASSGHEQLSYNEQYF | TRBJ2-7 | NA | once | TRBV11-2
TGCGCCAGCAGCGCAGGACTAGCGGGAGTGAAGAGGCAAACCTACGAGCAGTACTTC | CASSAGLAGVKRQTYEQYF | TRBJ2-7 | TRBD2 | NA | TRBV5-1
TGCAGCGTTTCCAGCGGGAGTTGGGTCGGGGAGCTGTTTTTT | CSVSSGSWVGELFF | TRBJ2-2 | TRBD2 | NA | TRBV29-1
TGTGCCAGCAGCACGAGGACAGGCTTGAGTGGTGCCCAGTACTTC | CASSTRTGLSGAQYF | TRBJ2-4 | TRBD1 | few | TRBV7-2
TGTGCCACCAGTGACCAGCAGTCCTACAATGAGCAGTTCTTC | CATSDQQSYNEQFF | TRBJ2-1 | NA | NA | TRBV24-1
TGTGCCAGCAGCCCTAGTTTGGACAGGGACAATGAGCAGTTCTTC | CASSPSLDRDNEQFF | TRBJ2-1 | TRBD1 | few | TRBV6-5
TGTGCCAGCTCACCACGGGACAGCCCCTACGAGCAGTACTTC | CASSPRDSPYEQYF | TRBJ2-7 | TRBD1 | NA | TRBV18
TGTGCCACCAGCAGAGCACAGAGTGAGGGGAACATTCAGTACTTC | CATSRAQSEGNIQYF | TRBJ2-4 | NA | NA | TRBV15
TGTGCCAGCAGTACACAGGGTGAGGAGACCCAGTACTTC | CASSTQGEETQYF | TRBJ2-5 | NA | few | TRBV7-9
TGTGCCAGCAGAGTCAGGCGGGAGGGCCGAACGGCTGAGCAGTTCTTC | CASRVRREGRTAEQFF | TRBJ2-1 | TRBD2 | NA | TRBV27
TGCGCCAGCAGCTGGGCGGCCGGAACAGATACGCAGTATTTT | CASSWAAGTDTQYF | TRBJ2-3 | NA | NA | TRBV5-1
TGTGCCAGCAGCGCGGGACTAGCGGACCAAGAGACCCAGTACTTC | CASSAGLADQETQYF | TRBJ2-5 | TRBD2 | few | TRBV9
TGTGCCAGCAGCTTAAACCTAGCGGGGCGCTACGAGCAGTACTTC | CASSLNLAGRYEQYF | TRBJ2-7 | TRBD2 | NA | TRBV7-8
TGCGCCAGCAGCTTGGAGGGCGCCAGTAATTCACCCCTCCACTTT | CASSLEGASNSPLHF | TRBJ1-6 | NA | NA | TRBV5-1
TGTGCCACCGGGGGTATACAGGGTCAACAGCCCCAGCATTTT | CATGGIQGQQPQHF | TRBJ1-5 | NA | few | TRBV10-3
TGTGCCAGCAGCCAAGCTCCTAGCGGGGACCACAATGAGCAGTTCTTC | CASSQAPSGDHNEQFF | TRBJ2-1 | TRBD2 | NA | TRBV3-1